The entry that follows covers one T cell receptor (beta chain) sequence. Generated by immunoSEQ multiplex PCR, the TCRdb table keeps only in-frame clones and is missing some. The table records over 250,000 clones, about nine tenths of them present only once. This record comes from a study of blood T cell repertoires in COVID-19. Study context: T cells, B-cell-depleted T cells, or PBMCs supplied cDNA or gDNA.

This CDR3 region has 17 residues. The V gene's germline CDR1 is SGHTA and CDR2 FQGTGA. After removal of 1 base from V and 4 bases from J, the junction contained 12 bases not matched to a gene. J is TRBJ1-2 and V is TRBV7-3; TRBD1 aligns across 7 bases. Sequenced material: peripheral blood. The clonotype originates from a woman in her forties or fifties with COVID-19, enrolled during active disease. CDR3 sequence (DNA): TGTGCCAGCAGCTTAAGTAAGGCGGCAGGGGGTCGCTATGGCTACACCTTC. It translates to CASSLSKAAGGRYGYTF.